Here is one T cell receptor beta chain with its context. What it binds is not known. Repeated repertoire sampling spanned the course of chemoradiotherapy. These data are taken from a study of chemoradiotherapy in HPV16-positive cancers. General study findings and limits: During treatment, candidate HPV-specific clones and E7-related motifs expanded in tumor.

TCRdb keeps only in-frame clones here, not all; method: immunoSEQ multiplex PCR. The data show 5,000 to 6,000 clones, more than 85% seen once. Germline loops: CDR1 SGHVS, CDR2 FQNEAQ. The ends lost 5 bases at V and 1 base at J; junction bases unmatched: 7. The CDR3 sequence is 17 residues long. The V call is TRBV7-8, the J call TRBJ2-4, with TRBD1 identical over 11 bases. The receptor was isolated from a human donor with HPV-associated anogenital cancer. This specimen consisted of blood, obtained from a patient who underwent chemoradiotherapy. The CDR3: CASSTRGQGAAKNIQYF. CDR3 nucleotide sequence: TGTGCCAGCAGCACTCGCGGACAGGGGGCGGCCAAAAACATTCAGTACTTC.